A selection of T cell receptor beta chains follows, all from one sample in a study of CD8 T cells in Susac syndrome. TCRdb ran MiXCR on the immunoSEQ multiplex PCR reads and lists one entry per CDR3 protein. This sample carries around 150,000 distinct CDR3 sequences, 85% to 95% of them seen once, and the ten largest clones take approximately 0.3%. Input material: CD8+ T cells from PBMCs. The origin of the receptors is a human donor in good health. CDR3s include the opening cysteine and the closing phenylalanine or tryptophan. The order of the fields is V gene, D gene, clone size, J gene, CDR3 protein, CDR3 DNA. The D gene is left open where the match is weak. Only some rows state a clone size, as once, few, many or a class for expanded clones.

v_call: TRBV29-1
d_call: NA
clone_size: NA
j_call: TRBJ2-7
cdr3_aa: CSVQGLDDTYEQYF
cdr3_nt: TGCAGCGTTCAAGGGTTGGACGACACCTACGAGCAGTACTTC

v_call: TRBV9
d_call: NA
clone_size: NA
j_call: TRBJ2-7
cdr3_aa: CASSVNSVWVEQYF
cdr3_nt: TGTGCCAGCAGCGTAAATTCGGTATGGGTCGAGCAGTACTTC

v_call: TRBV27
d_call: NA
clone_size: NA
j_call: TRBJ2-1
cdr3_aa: CASSFLPPESSYNEQFF
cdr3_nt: TGTGCCAGCAGTTTCCTTCCCCCGGAGAGCTCCTACAATGAGCAGTTCTTC

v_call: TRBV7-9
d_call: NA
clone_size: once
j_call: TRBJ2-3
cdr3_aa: CASSPGGYTDTQYF
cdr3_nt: TGTGCCAGCAGCCCCGGGGGCTACACAGATACGCAGTATTTT

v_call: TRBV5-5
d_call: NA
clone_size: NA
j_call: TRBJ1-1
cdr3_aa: CASSLAYGGYEAFF
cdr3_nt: TGTGCCAGCAGCTTGGCCTACGGCGGGTATGAAGCTTTCTTT

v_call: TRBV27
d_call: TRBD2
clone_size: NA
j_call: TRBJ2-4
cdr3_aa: CASSVAGAKNIQYF
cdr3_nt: TGTGCCAGCAGTGTAGCGGGAGCCAAAAACATTCAGTACTTC

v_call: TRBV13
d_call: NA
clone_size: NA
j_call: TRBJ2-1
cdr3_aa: CASSQILANEQFF
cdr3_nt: TGTGCCAGCAGCCAAATACTAGCAAATGAGCAGTTCTTC

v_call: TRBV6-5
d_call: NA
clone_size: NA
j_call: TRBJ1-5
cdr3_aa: CASSWTREGQPQHF
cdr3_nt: TGTGCCAGCAGTTGGACCCGGGAGGGTCAGCCCCAGCATTTT

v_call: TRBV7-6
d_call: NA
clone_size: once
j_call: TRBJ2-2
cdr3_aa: CASSATATGELFF
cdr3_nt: TGTGCCAGCAGCGCCACCGCGACCGGGGAGCTGTTTTTT

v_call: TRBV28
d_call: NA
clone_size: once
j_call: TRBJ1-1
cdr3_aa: CASSLLGRDTEAFF
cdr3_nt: TGTGCCAGCAGTTTATTGGGGCGTGACACTGAAGCTTTCTTT

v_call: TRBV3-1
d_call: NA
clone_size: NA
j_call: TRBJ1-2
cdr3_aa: CASSVGSTGYTF
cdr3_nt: TGTGCCAGCAGCGTGGGATCAACTGGCTACACCTTC